Each of the 3 T cell receptor beta chains below was sequenced from the same sample in a study of cytomegalovirus exposure and HLA in healthy donors. PCR involved 60 Vbeta and 13 Jbeta primers. Produced via immunoSEQ multiplex PCR; TCRdb's table is partial and in-frame only. The table has fewer than 200,000 clones, roughly 87% seen once. Sequenced sample: PBMCs. Receptors originate from a woman between 50 and 59 years old in good health and CMV-seronegative.

The rearrangement links TRBV6-1 to TRBJ1-5, with D perhaps matching TRBD1 (5 bases). V was clipped by 2 bases and J by 1 base, with 9 bases between them. Germline V CDR1 and CDR2: MNHNS, SASEGT. The CDR3 has 15 residues. The CDR3 region is CASSERGRSNQPQHF. CDR3 in DNA: TGTGCCAGCAGTGAAAGGGGAAGGAGCAATCAGCCCCAGCATTTT.

The gene calls are TRBV30 and TRBJ2-7, with 9 bases that match TRBD1. Trimming took 0 bases from V and 5 from J; bases not matched to a gene: 2. This CDR3 spans 13 amino acids. Per germline, CDR1 GTSNPN and CDR2 SVGIG (reference sequence). CDR3 sequence reads: CAWSVRDRDEQYF. In DNA, the CDR3 is TGTGCCTGGAGTGTCCGGGACAGGGACGAGCAGTACTTC. Full variable domain (rest looked up from reference TRBV30 and TRBJ2-7): SQTIHQWPATLVQPVGSPLSLECTVEGTSNPNLYWYRQAAGRGLQLLFYSVGIGQISSEVPQNLSASRPQDRQFILSSKKLLLSDSGFYLCAWSVRDRDEQYFGPGTRLTVT.

The rearrangement joins TRBV9 to TRBJ2-7; tentatively, D is TRBD2 (7 bases). The V gene's germline CDR1 is SGDLS and CDR2 YYNGEE. Trimming left V 3 bases short and J 3 bases short, with 16 bases between. This CDR3 region has 15 residues. The CDR3 sequence is CASSAGEGFFYEQYF. The CDR3 nucleotides are TGTGCCAGCAGCGCAGGGGAGGGTTTCTTCTACGAGCAGTACTTC.